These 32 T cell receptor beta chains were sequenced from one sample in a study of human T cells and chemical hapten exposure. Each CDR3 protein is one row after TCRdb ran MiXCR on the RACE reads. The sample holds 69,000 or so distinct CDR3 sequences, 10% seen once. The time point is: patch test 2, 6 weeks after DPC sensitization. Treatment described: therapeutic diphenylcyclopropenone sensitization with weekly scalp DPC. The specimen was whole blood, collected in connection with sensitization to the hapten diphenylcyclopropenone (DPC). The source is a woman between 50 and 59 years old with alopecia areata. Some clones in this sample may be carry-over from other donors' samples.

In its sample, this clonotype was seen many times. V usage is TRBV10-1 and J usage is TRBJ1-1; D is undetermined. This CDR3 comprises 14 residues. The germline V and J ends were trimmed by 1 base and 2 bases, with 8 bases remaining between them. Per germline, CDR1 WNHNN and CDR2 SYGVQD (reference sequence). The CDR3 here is CASSEYRGNTEAFF. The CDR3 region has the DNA TGCGCCAGCAGTGAGTACCGGGGTAACACTGAAGCTTTCTTT.

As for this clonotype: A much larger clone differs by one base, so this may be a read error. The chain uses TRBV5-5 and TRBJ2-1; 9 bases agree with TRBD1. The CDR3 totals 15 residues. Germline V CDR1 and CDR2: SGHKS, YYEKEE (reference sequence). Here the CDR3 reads CDSSSPGQGYNEQFF. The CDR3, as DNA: TGTGACAGCAGCTCGCCGGGACAGGGATACAATGAGCAGTTCTTC.

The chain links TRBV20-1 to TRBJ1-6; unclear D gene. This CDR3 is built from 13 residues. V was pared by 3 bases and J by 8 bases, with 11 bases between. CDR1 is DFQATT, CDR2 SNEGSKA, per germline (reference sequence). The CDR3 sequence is CSASRGDDSPLHF. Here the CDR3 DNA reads TGCAGTGCTAGTCGCGGGGATGATTCACCCCTCCACTTT.

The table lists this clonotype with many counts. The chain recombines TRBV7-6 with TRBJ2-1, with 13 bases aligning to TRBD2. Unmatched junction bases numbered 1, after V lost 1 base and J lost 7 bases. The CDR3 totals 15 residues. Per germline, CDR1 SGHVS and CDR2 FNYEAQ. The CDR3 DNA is TGTGCCAGCAGCTTAGGACTAGCGGGAGGAAATGAGCAGTTCTTC. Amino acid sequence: CASSLGLAGGNEQFF. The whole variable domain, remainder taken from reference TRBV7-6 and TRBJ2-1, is GAGVSQSPRYKVTKRGQDVALRCDPISGHVSLYWYRQALGQGPEFLTYFNYEAQQDKSGLPNDRFSAERPEGSISTLTIQRTEQRDSAMYRCASSLGLAGGNEQFFGPGTRLTVL.

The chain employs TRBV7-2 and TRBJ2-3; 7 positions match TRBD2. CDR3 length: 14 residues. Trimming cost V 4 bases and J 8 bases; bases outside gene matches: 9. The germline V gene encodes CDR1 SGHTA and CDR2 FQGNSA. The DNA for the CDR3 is TGTGCCAGCAGCTGGACTAGGGGTGGAGCTACGCAGTATTTT. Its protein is CASSWTRGGATQYF. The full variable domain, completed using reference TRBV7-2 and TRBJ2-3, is GAGVSQSPSNKVTEKGKDVELRCDPISGHTALYWYRQSLGQGLEFLIYFQGNSAPDKSGLPSDRFSAERTGGSVSTLTIQRTQQEDSAVYLCASSWTRGGATQYFGPGTRLTVL.

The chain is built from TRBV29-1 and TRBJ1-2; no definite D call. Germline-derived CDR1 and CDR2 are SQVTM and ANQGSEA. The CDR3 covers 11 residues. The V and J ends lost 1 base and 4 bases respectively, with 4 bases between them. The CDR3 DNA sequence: TGCAGCGTTGAAGGCAGCTATGGCTACACCTTC. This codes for CSVEGSYGYTF.

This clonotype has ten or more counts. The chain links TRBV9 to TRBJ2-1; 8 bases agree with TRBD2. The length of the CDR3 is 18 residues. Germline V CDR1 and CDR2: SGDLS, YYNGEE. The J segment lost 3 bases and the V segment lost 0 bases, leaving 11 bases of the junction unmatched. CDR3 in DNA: TGTGCCAGCAGCGTAGCTGGGCCAGCGGGACTAGGCTACAATGAGCAGTTCTTC. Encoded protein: CASSVAGPAGLGYNEQFF.

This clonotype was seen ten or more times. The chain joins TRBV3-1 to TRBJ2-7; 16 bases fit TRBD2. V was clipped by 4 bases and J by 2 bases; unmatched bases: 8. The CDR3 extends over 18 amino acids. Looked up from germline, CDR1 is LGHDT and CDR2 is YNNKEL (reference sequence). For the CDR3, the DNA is TGTGCCAGCAGCCCGGGACTAGCGGGAGGGAGGAGGACCTACGAGCAGTACTTC. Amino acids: CASSPGLAGGRRTYEQYF.

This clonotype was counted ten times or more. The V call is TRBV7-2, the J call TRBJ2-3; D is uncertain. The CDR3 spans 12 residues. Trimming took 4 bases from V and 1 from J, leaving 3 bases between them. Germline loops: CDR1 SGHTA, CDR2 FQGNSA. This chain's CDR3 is CASSSRTDTQYF. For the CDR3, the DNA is TGTGCCAGCAGCTCCCGCACAGATACGCAGTATTTT.

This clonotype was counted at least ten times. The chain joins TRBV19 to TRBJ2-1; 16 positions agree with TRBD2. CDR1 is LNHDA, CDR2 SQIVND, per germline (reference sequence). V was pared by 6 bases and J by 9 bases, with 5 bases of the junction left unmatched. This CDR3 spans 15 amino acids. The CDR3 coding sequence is TGTGCCAGTAGACCGGGACTAGCGGGAGGGCGTGAGCAGTTCTTC. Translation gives CASRPGLAGGREQFF. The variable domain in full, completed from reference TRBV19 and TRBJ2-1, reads DGGITQSPKYLFRKEGQNVTLSCEQNLNHDAMYWYRQDPGQGLRLIYYSQIVNDFQKGDIAEGYSVSREKKESFPLTVTSAQKNPTAFYLCASRPGLAGGREQFFGPGTRLTVL.

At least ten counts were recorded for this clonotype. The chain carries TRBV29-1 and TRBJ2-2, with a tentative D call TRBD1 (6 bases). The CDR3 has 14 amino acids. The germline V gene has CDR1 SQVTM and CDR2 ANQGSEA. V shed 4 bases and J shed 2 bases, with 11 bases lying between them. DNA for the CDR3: TGCAGCGTTGCAGGGGACACAAACACCGGGGAGCTGTTTTTT. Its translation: CSVAGDTNTGELFF.

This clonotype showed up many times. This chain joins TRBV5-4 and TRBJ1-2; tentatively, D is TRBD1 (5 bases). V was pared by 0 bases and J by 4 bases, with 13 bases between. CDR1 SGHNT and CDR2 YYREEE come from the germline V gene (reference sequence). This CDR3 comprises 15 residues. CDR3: CASSLVSQGPYGYTF. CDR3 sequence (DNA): TGTGCCAGCAGCTTGGTATCTCAGGGACCCTATGGCTACACCTTC.

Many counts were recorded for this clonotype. The CDR3 bases are TGTGCCAGCAGCCCCTTGGGGCAGAGAATGAACACTGAAGCTTTCTTT. This codes for CASSPLGQRMNTEAFF. The gene calls are TRBV16 and TRBJ1-1; tentative D call: TRBD1 (5 bases). Looked up from germline, CDR1 is KGHSY and CDR2 is FQNENV. This CDR3 region has 16 residues. The V and J ends lost 4 bases and 0 bases respectively, with 15 bases between them.

The CDR3 DNA follows: TGTGCCAGCAGCCAAGGTCTTGGGGGCAGCTATGGCTACACCTTC. Its protein is CASSQGLGGSYGYTF. This chain joins TRBV7-2 and TRBJ1-2; TRBD1 is a possible D gene (6 bases). V dropped 5 bases and J dropped 4 bases, with 17 bases sitting between them. Germline assignment: CDR1 SGHTA and CDR2 FQGNSA. The length of the CDR3 is 15 residues.

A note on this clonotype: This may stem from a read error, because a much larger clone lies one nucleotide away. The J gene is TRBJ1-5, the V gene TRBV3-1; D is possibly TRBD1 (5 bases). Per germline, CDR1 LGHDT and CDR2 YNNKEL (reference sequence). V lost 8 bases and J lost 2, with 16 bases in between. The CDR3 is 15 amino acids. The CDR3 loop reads CASGDRGVGNQPQHF. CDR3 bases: TGTGCCAGCGGCGACAGAGGGGTCGGCAATCAGCCCCAGCATTTT.

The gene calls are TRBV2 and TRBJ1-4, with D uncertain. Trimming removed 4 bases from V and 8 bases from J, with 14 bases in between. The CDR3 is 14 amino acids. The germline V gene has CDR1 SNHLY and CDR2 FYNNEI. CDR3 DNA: TGTGCCAGCAGTGTGAGGGTCCGAGGGGAAAAACTGTTTTTT. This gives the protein CASSVRVRGEKLFF.

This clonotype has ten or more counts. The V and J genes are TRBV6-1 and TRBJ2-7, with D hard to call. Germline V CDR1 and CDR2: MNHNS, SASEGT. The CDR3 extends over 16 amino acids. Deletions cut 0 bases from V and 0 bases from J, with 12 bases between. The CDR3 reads CASSEASLRSSYEQYF. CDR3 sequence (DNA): TGTGCCAGCAGTGAAGCCAGCCTCAGAAGCTCCTACGAGCAGTACTTC.

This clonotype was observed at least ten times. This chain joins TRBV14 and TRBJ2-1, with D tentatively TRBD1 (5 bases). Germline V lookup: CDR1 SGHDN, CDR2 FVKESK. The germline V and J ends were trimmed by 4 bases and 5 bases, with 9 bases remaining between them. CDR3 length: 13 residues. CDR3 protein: CASSPGAHNEQFF. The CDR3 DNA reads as TGTGCCAGCAGCCCTGGGGCCCACAATGAGCAGTTCTTC.

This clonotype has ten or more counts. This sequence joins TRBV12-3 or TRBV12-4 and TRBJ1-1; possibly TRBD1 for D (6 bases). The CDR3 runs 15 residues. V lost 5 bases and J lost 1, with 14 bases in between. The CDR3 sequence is CASSLIQGTNTEAFF. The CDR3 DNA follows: TGTGCCAGCAGTCTTATACAGGGTACGAACACTGAAGCTTTCTTT.

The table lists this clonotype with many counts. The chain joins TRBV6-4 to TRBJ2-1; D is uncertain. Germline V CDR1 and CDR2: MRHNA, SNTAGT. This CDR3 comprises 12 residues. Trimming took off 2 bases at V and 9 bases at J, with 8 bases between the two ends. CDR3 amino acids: CASSDRYGEQFF. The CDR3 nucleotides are TGTGCCAGCAGTGACAGGTACGGTGAGCAGTTCTTC.

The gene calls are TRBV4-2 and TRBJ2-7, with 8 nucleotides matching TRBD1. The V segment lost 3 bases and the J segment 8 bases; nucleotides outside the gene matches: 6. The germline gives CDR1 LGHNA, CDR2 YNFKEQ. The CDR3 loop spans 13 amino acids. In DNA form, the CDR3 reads TGTGCCAGCAGCCAGGTACAGGGGGGCAAGCAGTACTTC. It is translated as CASSQVQGGKQYF.

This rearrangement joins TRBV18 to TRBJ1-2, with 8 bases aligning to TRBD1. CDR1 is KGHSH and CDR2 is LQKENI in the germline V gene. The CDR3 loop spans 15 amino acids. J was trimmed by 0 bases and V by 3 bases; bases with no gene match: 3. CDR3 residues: CASSPGTGANYGYTF. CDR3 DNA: TGTGCCAGCTCACCGGGGACAGGAGCTAACTATGGCTACACCTTC.

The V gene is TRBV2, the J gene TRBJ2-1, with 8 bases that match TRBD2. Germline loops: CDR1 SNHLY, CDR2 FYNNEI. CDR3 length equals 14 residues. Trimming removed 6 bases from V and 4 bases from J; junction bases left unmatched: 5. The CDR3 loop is CASSGLALYNEQFF. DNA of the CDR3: TGTGCCAGCAGCGGACTAGCTTTGTACAATGAGCAGTTCTTC.

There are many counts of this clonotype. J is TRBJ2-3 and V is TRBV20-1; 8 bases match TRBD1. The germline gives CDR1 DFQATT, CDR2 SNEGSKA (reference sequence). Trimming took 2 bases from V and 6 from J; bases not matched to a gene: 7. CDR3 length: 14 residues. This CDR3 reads CSARRQGMGDTQYF. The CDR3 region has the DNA TGCAGTGCTAGAAGACAGGGGATGGGGGATACGCAGTATTTT.

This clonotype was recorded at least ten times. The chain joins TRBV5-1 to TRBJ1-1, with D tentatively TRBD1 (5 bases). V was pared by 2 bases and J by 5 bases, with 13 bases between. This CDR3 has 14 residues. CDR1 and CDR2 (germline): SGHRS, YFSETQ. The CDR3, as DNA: TGCGCCAGCAGCTTTAAGGATGGGGGAACTGAAGCTTTCTTT. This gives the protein CASSFKDGGTEAFF.

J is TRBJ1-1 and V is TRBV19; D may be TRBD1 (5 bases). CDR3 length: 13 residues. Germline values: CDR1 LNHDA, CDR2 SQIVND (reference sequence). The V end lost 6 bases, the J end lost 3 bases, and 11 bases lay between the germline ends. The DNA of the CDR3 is TGTGCCAGTAGACTGGGGCGCGACACTGAAGCTTTCTTT. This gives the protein CASRLGRDTEAFF.

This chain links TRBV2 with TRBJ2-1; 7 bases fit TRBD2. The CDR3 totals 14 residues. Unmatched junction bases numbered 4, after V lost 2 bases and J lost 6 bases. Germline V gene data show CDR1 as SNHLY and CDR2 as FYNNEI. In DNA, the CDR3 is TGTGCCAGCAGTGAACGCGGGAGCCTCAATGAGCAGTTCTTC. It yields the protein CASSERGSLNEQFF.

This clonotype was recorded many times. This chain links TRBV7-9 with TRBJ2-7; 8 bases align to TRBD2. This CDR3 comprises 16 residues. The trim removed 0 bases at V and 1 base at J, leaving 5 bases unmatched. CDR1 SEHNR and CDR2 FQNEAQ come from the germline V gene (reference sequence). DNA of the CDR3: TGTGCCAGCAGCTTAGCGGTGGCTAGCGGGTCCTACGAGCAGTACTTC. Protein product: CASSLAVASGSYEQYF.

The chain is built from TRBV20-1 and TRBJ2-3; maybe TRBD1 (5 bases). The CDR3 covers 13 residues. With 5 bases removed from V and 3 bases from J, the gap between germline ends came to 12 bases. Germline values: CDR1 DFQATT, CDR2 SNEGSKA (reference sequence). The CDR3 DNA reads TGCAGTGCTTCCCTCAGGGTTACAGATACGCAGTATTTT. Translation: CSASLRVTDTQYF.

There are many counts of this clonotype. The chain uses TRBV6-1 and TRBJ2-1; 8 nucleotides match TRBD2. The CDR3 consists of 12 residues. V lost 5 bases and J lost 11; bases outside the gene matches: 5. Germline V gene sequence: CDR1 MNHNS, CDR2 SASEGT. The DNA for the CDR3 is TGTGCCAGCAGTTCATTAGCGGGGCAGCAGTTCTTC. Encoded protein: CASSSLAGQQFF.

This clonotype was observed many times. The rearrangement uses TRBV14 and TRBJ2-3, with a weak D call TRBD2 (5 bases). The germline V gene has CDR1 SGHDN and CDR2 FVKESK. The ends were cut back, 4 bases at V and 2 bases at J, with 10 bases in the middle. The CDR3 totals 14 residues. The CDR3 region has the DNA TGTGCCAGCAGCCTCGGACTGGCCACAGATACGCAGTATTTT. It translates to CASSLGLATDTQYF.

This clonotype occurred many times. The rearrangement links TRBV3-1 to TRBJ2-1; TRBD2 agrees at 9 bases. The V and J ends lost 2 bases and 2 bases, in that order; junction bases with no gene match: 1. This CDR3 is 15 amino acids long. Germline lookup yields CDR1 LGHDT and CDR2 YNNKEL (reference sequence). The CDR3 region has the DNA TGTGCCAGCAGCCAATTAGCGGGAGCCTACAATGAGCAGTTCTTC. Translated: CASSQLAGAYNEQFF.